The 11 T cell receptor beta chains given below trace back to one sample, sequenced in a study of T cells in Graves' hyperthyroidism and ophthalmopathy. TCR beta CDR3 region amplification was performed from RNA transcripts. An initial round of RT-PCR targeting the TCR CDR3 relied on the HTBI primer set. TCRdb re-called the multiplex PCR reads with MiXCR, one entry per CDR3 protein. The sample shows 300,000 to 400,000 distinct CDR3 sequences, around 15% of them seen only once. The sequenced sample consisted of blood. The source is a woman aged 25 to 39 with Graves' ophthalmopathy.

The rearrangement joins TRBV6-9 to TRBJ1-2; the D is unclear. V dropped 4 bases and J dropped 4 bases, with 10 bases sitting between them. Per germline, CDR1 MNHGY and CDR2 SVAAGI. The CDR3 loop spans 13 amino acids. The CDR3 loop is CASSFTQRYGYTF. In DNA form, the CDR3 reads TGTGCCAGCAGTTTTACACAACGCTATGGCTACACCTTC.

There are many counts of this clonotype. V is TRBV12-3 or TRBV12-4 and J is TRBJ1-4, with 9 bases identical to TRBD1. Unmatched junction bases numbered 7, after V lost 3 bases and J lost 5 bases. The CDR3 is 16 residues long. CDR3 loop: CASSLVPGQGNEKLFF. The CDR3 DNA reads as TGTGCCAGCAGTTTGGTCCCGGGACAGGGAAATGAAAAACTGTTTTTT.

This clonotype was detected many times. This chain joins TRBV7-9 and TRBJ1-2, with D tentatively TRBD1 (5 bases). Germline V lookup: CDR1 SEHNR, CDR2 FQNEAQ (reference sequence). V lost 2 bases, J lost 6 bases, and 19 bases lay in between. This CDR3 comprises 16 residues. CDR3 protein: CASSLRPGLPSDGYTF. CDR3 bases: TGTGCCAGCAGCTTACGACCGGGACTCCCCTCGGATGGCTACACCTTC. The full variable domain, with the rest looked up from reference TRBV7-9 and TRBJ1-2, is DTGVSQNPRHKITKRGQNVTFRCDPISEHNRLYWYRQTLGQGPEFLTYFQNEAQLEKSRLLSDRFSAERPKGSFSTLEIQRTEQGDSAMYLCASSLRPGLPSDGYTFGSGTRLTVV.

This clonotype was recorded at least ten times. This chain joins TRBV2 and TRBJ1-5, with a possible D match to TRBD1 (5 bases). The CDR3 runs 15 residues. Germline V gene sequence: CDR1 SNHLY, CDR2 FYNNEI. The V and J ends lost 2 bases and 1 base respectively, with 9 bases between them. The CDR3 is CASSETGGSNQPQHF. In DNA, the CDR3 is TGTGCCAGCAGTGAAACAGGCGGGAGCAATCAGCCCCAGCATTTT.

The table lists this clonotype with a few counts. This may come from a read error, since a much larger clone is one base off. The CDR3 nucleotides read TGTGCCAGCACCCGGAACAGGGGATGGACTGAAGCTTTCTTT. Residues: CASTRNRGWTEAFF. The chain couples TRBV2 to TRBJ1-1; TRBD1 aligns across 7 bases. This CDR3 contains 14 residues. The V gene end was trimmed by 7 bases and the J gene end by 5 bases; junction bases not matched to a gene: 10. Germline assignment: CDR1 SNHLY and CDR2 FYNNEI.

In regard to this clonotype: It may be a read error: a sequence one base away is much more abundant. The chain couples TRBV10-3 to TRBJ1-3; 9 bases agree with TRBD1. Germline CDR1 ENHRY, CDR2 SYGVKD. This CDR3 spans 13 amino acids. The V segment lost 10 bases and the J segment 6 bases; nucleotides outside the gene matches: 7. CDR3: CATWTGESNTIYF. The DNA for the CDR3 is TGTGCCACCTGGACAGGGGAATCAAACACCATATATTTT.

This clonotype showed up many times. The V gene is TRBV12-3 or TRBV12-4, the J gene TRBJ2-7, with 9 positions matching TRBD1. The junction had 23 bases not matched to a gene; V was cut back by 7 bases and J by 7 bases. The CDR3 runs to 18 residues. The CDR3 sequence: CASNPGQGLGVPSNEQYF. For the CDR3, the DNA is TGTGCCAGCAACCCGGGACAGGGCCTTGGGGTTCCGTCGAATGAGCAGTACTTC.

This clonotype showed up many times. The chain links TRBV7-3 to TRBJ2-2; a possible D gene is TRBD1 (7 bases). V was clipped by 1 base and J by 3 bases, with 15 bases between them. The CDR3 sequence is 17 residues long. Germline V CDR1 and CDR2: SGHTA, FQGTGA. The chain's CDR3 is CASSLKTGDSYTGELFF. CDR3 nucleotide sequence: TGTGCCAGCAGCTTAAAAACGGGGGACAGCTACACCGGGGAGCTGTTTTTT.

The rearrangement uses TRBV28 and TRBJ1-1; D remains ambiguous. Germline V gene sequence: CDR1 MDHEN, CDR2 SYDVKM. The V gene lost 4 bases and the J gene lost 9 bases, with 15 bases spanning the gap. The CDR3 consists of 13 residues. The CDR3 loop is CASSSSFPGQAFF. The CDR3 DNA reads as TGTGCCAGCAGTTCTTCATTTCCGGGTCAAGCTTTCTTT.

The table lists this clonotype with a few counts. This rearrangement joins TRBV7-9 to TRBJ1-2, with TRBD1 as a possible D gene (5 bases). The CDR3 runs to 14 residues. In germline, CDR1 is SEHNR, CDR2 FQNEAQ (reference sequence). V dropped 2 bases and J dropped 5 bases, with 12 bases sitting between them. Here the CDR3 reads CASSLSGTEYGYTF. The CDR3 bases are TGTGCCAGCAGCTTATCCGGGACGGAGTATGGCTACACCTTC.

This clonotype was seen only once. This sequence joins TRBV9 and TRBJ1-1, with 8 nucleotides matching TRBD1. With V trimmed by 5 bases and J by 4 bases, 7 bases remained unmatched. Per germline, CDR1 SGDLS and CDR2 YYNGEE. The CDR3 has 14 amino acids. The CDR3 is CASSRQGRSTEAFF. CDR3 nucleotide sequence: TGTGCCAGCAGTCGACAGGGGCGGAGCACTGAAGCTTTCTTT. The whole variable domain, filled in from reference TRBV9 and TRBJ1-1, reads DSGVTQTPKHLITATGQRVTLRCSPRSGDLSVYWYQQSLDQGLQFLIQYYNGEERAKGNILERFSAQQFPDLHSELNLSSLELGDSALYFCASSRQGRSTEAFFGQGTRLTVV.